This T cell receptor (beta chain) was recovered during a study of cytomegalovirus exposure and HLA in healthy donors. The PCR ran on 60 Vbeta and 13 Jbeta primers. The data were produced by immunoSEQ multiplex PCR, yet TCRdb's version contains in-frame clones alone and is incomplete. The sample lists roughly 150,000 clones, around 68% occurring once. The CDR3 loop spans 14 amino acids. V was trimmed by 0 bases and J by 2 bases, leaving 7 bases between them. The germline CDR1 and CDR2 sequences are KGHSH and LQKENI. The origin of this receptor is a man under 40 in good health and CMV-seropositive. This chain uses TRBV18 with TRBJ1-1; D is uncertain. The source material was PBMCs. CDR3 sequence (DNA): TGTGCCAGCTCACCACCGTACAGAAACACTGAAGCTTTCTTT. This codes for CASSPPYRNTEAFF.